Listed here is a single T cell receptor beta chain. Its antigen remains unknown. Germline V gene lookup returns CDR1 MNHEY and CDR2 SVGEGT. The CDR3 has 12 amino acids. V was pared by 5 bases and J by 9 bases, with 13 bases between. This entry comes from a study of regulatory T cells in long-lasting Graves disease. Construction of TCR beta libraries relied on iRepertoire HTBI primers and on Arm-PCR targeting CDR3 regions. TCRdb called the multiplex PCR reads again in MiXCR, with one record for every CDR3 protein. The top ten hold 9% to 15% of the sample, which has approximately 470,000 distinct CDR3 sequences, under 20% seen once. Study-wide results and caveats: Authors noted too few samples as a limitation.

Time point indicated: newly diagnosed GD, antithyroid drugs for less than 3 months. There was RNA extracted from PBMCs, and the TCR library was made from it. This sample also appeared in a second study, on T cells in Graves' hyperthyroidism and ophthalmopathy.

The V and J genes are TRBV6-2 or TRBV6-3 and TRBJ1-2; D is possibly TRBD1 (6 bases). This sequence originates from a man aged 40-50 years with Graves disease. The sample in question was peripheral blood mononuclear cells (PBMCs), obtained at new diagnosis, from a patient treated with antithyroid drugs. As DNA, the CDR3 is TGTGCCAGCAGTGTACAGGGCTGGAGCTACACCTTC. Residues: CASSVQGWSYTF.